This T cell receptor (beta chain) was identified in a study of blood T cell repertoires in COVID-19 (dated by TCRdb to between 2020 and 2021). In the study overall: The collaborator samples originated in the United States, Italy and Spain and spanned the acute and convalescent phases of COVID-19. The material from the prospective study consisted of cDNA or gDNA derived from T cells, B-cell-depleted T cells, or PBMCs. The repertoires were released in a freely available public database intended as a resource for research on the immune response to SARS-CoV-2. Samples were obtained from the ongoing ImmuneRACE study (first 160 participants) and from about 1,300 subjects provided by 6 global collaborators. Subjects who had been exposed to COVID-19, were actively infected with it, or had recovered from it provided the deeply sampled blood TCRbeta repertoires that made up the dataset. Where available, HLA class I and class II types were obtained from metadata supplied by the sample provider rather than from assay-based typing. Sample metadata almost always included a de-identified subject ID, COVID-19 status, age in years and sex. General findings and caveats noted by the study authors: The amount of clinical and demographic metadata varied by source and participant and was provided uncurated.

The CDR3 numbers 13 residues from cysteine through phenylalanine. Solely the CDR3 DNA is kept, with 39 bases framed from the first base. Trimming takes 2 bases from V and 8 bases from J, and the germline ends sit 10 bases apart. The collaborating institutions used their own protocols to collect whole blood in K2EDTA tubes. For TCRbeta analysis, collaborator samples were shipped as frozen whole blood, as isolated PBMCs, or as DNA extracted from either sample type. As for this clone: The antigen it binds to is not known. No clone much larger than this one lies a single base away; base qualities are absent.

TCRbeta CDR3 regions were amplified from genomic DNA by means of the immunoSEQ Assay, a bias-controlled multiplex PCR. The original pipeline was this. The number of nucleated cells in each sample was estimated from the amplification of reference gene primers within the assay. Sequence reads were collapsed and filtered to measure the absolute abundance of every unique TCRbeta CDR3 rearrangement. For each sample, productive Simpson clonality was calculated as the square root of Simpson's diversity index over productive rearrangements. Held by TCRdb, this immuneACCESS table contains in-frame sequences only and omits some clones. Under half of the omission traces to an unresolved V gene where checked; the cause of the rest is unknown. V and J calls and clone size are copied from that table; D and trimming were computed from the DNA. In all, the sample holds a few hundred thousand clones, and approximately 80% of those were seen once. The ten biggest clones cover 15% to 20% of the sample.

Sequenced input: peripheral blood. The sequence links TRBV12-3 or TRBV12-4 to TRBJ2-1; perhaps TRBD2 is the D gene, with 7 bases matching. The TCR originated in a woman of 80 years or more with active or convalescent COVID-19. The nucleotides are TGTGCCAGCAGTTTACAGGGGAGGGATGAGCAGTTCTTC. The resulting protein is CASSLQGRDEQFF.